This is a list of T cell receptor beta chains from one sample in a study of CD8+CD57+ T cells in acquired aplastic anemia. TCRdb reprocessed the reads via MiXCR and lists one record per CDR3 protein. This repertoire shows about 70,000 distinct CDR3 sequences, around half found once; its top ten account for approximately 8.6%. The sample was sorted CD4+, CD8+, or CD8+CD57+ T cells (not recorded which) from PBMCs. Receptors originate from a human donor in good health, serving as a control. The CDR3 runs from the conserved cysteine through the conserved F or W. The D gene is left open where the match is weak. Only part of the rows carry a size: once, few, many, or a class if the clone is expanded.

j_call v_call d_call clone_size cdr3_aa cdr3_nt
TRBJ1-3 TRBV24-1 NA NA CATSDSGTAIYF TGTGCCACCAGTGATTCGGGGACCGCCATATATTTT
TRBJ2-7 TRBV10-2 TRBD2 NA CASKRGPYEQYF TGCGCCAGCAAGCGGGGGCCCTACGAGCAGTACTTC
TRBJ1-1 TRBV4-1 NA many CASSQSVQYPNTEAFF TGCGCCAGCAGCCAAAGCGTACAGTACCCGAACACTGAAGCTTTCTTT
TRBJ2-5 TRBV5-6 TRBD1 many CASTRDRKETQYF TGTGCCAGCACCCGGGACAGAAAAGAGACCCAGTACTTC
TRBJ2-7 TRBV20-1 TRBD1 NA CSATDRAYEQYF TGCAGTGCTACGGACAGGGCCTACGAGCAGTACTTC
TRBJ2-2 TRBV19 NA NA CASSTAWGFGNIGELFF TGTGCCAGTAGTACGGCTTGGGGTTTCGGTAACATCGGGGAGCTGTTTTTT
TRBJ1-1 TRBV20-1 NA NA CSATPPQGVAEAFF TGCAGTGCCACGCCGCCACAGGGAGTGGCTGAAGCTTTCTTT
TRBJ1-2 TRBV7-9 NA many CASSNINLFGYTF TGTGCCAGCAGCAATATTAACTTGTTTGGCTACACCTTC
TRBJ2-3 TRBV29-1 NA few CSVAWDRRRDTQYF TGCAGCGTAGCGTGGGACCGTCGGCGAGATACGCAGTATTTT
TRBJ2-2 TRBV15 NA many CATSRDHGGPGELFF TGTGCCACCAGCAGAGATCACGGGGGTCCCGGGGAGCTGTTTTTT
TRBJ1-6 TRBV12-3/TRBV12-4 TRBD1 many CASSFIGQGNSPLHF TGTGCCAGCAGTTTTATAGGACAGGGGAATTCACCCCTCCACTTT
TRBJ2-5 TRBV9 NA many CASSVDVDETQYF TGTGCCAGCAGCGTAGATGTTGATGAGACCCAGTACTTC
TRBJ2-7 TRBV2 NA NA CASSLVRVAYEQYF TGTGCCAGCAGCTTAGTCAGGGTCGCATACGAGCAGTACTTC
TRBJ1-3 TRBV15 NA few CATSRAAGVGSGNTIYF TGTGCCACCAGCAGAGCGGCCGGGGTGGGCTCTGGAAACACCATATATTTT
TRBJ1-2 TRBV10-3 NA once CASRNREVDYGYTF TGTGCCAGCAGGAACAGGGAAGTGGACTATGGCTACACCTTC
TRBJ1-5 TRBV15 NA NA CATSIERNQPQHF TGTGCCACCAGCATCGAAAGAAATCAGCCCCAGCATTTT
TRBJ1-1 TRBV6-1 NA many CASRTSREPWATEAFF TGTGCCAGCAGGACTTCCAGGGAACCCTGGGCCACTGAAGCTTTCTTT
TRBJ2-3 TRBV20-1 NA NA CSASRAAGTDTQYF TGCAGTGCTAGCCGAGCTGCGGGGACAGATACGCAGTATTTT
TRBJ2-1 TRBV15 NA NA CATSPQLQGNEQFF TGTGCCACCAGCCCACAGCTGCAAGGCAATGAGCAGTTCTTC
TRBJ1-6 TRBV20-1 NA many CSARGRPLDNSPLHF TGCAGCGCCCGCGGTAGGCCCCTTGATAATTCACCCCTCCACTTT
TRBJ2-3 TRBV24-1 TRBD1 medium-sized CATSDDRDQDTQYF TGTGCCACCAGTGATGACAGGGATCAAGATACGCAGTATTTT
TRBJ1-5 TRBV20-1 NA NA CSASVDRDKALLGNQPQHF TGCAGTGCTAGTGTGGACCGGGACAAGGCCCTCCTGGGCAATCAGCCCCAGCATTTT
TRBJ2-3 TRBV7-2 NA NA CASSLVYTDTQYF TGTGCCAGCAGCTTAGTGTATACAGATACGCAGTATTTT
TRBJ2-3 TRBV5-5 NA many CASSLEGWATDTQYF TGTGCCAGCAGCTTAGAAGGGTGGGCCACAGATACGCAGTATTTT
TRBJ1-2 TRBV7-3 NA few CASSVVGYGYTF TGTGCCAGCAGTGTTGTGGGCTATGGCTACACCTTC
TRBJ1-1 TRBV7-2 NA once CASSLGELNTEAFF TGTGCCAGCAGCTTGGGTGAGCTGAACACTGAAGCTTTCTTT
TRBJ2-7 TRBV19 NA NA CASSIGVNEQYF TGTGCCAGTAGTATCGGGGTAAACGAGCAGTACTTC
TRBJ1-1 TRBV12-3/TRBV12-4 NA NA CASKQGTSAEAFF TGTGCCAGCAAACAGGGAACGTCGGCTGAAGCTTTCTTT
TRBJ1-5 TRBV27 TRBD1 NA CASSSYGQGPGRPQHF TGTGCCAGCAGTTCCTACGGACAGGGTCCGGGACGGCCCCAGCATTTT
TRBJ2-7 TRBV24-1 NA few CATSGDPDLYEQYF TGTGCCACCAGTGGGGACCCAGACCTCTACGAGCAGTACTTC
TRBJ1-6 TRBV12-3/TRBV12-4 NA NA CASSLAGRAASPLHF TGTGCCAGCAGTTTAGCGGGCAGGGCGGCTTCACCCCTCCACTTT
TRBJ1-1 TRBV7-8 TRBD1 few CASSRTGVTEAFF TGTGCCAGCAGCCGTACAGGGGTCACTGAAGCTTTCTTT
TRBJ1-2 TRBV24-1 NA NA CATSDPGREGYTF TGTGCCACCAGTGATCCCGGACGTGAGGGCTACACCTTC
TRBJ1-2 TRBV6-1 NA NA CASSEVVASSYGYTF TGTGCCAGCAGTGAAGTGGTAGCTTCTTCCTATGGCTACACCTTC
TRBJ2-7 TRBV10-3 TRBD2 NA CAISDKLAAETYEQYF TGTGCCATCAGTGATAAGCTAGCGGCTGAAACCTACGAGCAGTACTTC
TRBJ2-7 TRBV10-3 NA medium-sized CAISESETTHEQYF TGTGCCATCAGTGAGTCTGAGACTACCCACGAGCAGTACTTC
TRBJ2-5 TRBV29-1 NA NA CSVFGQGLGETQYF TGCAGCGTTTTTGGGCAGGGATTAGGGGAGACCCAGTACTTC
TRBJ1-6 TRBV2 TRBD1 NA CAKGTGAGNSPLHF TGTGCCAAAGGGACAGGGGCGGGTAATTCACCCCTCCACTTT
TRBJ2-5 TRBV19 TRBD2 once CASSIVGGGTQYF TGTGCCAGTAGTATAGTGGGCGGGGGGACCCAGTACTTC
TRBJ2-4 TRBV15 NA NA CATSGELGGKNIQYF TGTGCCACCAGCGGAGAGCTAGGGGGAAAAAACATTCAGTACTTC
TRBJ1-6 TRBV19 TRBD1 NA CASTAGTGYSPLHF TGTGCCAGTACCGCTGGGACAGGGTATTCACCCCTCCACTTT
TRBJ2-1 TRBV27 NA few CASSLTGGLEVKQFF TGTGCCAGCAGTTTAACCGGGGGGCTGGAAGTAAAGCAGTTCTTC
TRBJ2-5 TRBV15 TRBD2 NA CATSRVGSGIYQETQYF TGTGCCACCAGCAGAGTCGGTAGCGGGATCTACCAAGAGACCCAGTACTTC
TRBJ2-7 TRBV7-9 NA NA CASSFYSWQYF TGTGCCAGCAGCTTTTATTCGTGGCAGTACTTC
TRBJ1-1 TRBV10-3 NA NA CAISERGFEAFF TGTGCCATCAGTGAACGAGGGTTTGAAGCTTTCTTT